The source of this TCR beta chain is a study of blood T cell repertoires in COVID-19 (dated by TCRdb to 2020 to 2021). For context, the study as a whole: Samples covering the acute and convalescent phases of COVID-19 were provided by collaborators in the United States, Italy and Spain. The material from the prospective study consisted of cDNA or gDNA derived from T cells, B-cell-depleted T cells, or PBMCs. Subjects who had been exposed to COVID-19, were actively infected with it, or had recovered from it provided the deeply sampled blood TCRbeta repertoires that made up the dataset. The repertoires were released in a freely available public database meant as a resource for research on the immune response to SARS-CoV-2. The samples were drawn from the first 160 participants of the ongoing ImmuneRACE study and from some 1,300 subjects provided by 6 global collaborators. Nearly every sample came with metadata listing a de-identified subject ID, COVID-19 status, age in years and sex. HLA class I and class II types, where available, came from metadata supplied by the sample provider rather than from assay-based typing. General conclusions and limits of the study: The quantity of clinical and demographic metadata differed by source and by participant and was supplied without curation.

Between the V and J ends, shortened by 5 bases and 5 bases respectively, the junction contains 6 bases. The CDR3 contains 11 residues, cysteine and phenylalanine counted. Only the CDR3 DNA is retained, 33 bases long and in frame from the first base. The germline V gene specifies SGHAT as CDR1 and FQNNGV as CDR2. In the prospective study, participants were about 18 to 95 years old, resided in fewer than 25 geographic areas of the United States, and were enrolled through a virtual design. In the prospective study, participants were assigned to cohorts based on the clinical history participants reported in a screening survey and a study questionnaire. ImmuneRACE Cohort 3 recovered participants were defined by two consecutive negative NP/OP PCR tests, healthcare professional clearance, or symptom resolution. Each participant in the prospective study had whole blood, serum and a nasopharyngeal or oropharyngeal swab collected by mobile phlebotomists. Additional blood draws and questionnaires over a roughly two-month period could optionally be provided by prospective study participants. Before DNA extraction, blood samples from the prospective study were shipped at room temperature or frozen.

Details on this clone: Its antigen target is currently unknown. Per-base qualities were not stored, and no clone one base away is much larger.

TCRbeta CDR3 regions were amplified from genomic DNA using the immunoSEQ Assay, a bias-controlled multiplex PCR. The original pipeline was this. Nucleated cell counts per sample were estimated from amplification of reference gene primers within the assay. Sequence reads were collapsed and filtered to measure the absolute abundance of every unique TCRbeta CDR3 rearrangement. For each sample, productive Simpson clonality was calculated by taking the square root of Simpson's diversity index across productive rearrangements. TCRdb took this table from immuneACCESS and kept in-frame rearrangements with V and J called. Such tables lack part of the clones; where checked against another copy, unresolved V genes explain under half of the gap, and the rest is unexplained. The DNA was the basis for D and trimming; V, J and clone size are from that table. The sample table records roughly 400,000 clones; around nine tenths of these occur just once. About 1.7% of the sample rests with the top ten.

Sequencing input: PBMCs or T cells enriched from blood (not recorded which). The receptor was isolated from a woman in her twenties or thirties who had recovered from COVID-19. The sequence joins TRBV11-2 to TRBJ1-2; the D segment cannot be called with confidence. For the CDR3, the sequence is CASSRAYGYTF. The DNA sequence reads TGTGCCAGCAGCCGAGCGTATGGCTACACCTTC.